The 26 T cell receptor beta chains reported below all come from one sample, sequenced in a study of blood T cell repertoires in COVID-19. This table comes from immunoSEQ multiplex PCR, and its TCRdb copy is limited to in-frame clones, with some not included. The sample lists 210,000 or so clones; roughly 89% were seen once. The sample comprised peripheral blood. These receptors were collected from a man aged 45-65 years with acute or convalescent COVID-19.

This clone is a singleton in its sample. The rearrangement uses TRBV19 and TRBJ1-4; 7 bases agree with TRBD1. CDR1 and CDR2 (germline): LNHDA, SQIVND (reference sequence). Unmatched junction bases numbered 4, after V lost 4 bases and J lost 8 bases. The CDR3 length is 13 residues. The CDR3 DNA is TGTGCCAGTAGTAGCCCGACAGGGGAAAAACTGTTTTTT. Its protein product is CASSSPTGEKLFF.

The chain joins TRBV24-1 to TRBJ1-5; the D gene is possibly TRBD1 (6 bases). Trimming removed 11 bases at V and 4 bases at J, with 14 bases between. This CDR3 is 13 amino acids long. Germline assignment: CDR1 KGHDR and CDR2 SFDVKD. DNA of the CDR3: TGTGCCATCCAGCAGGGGACGAATCAGCCCCAGCATTTT. Translated: CAIQQGTNQPQHF.

The V call is TRBV5-1, the J call TRBJ2-7; tentative D call: TRBD1 (5 bases). Germline loops: CDR1 SGHRS, CDR2 YFSETQ. The CDR3 is made up of 11 amino acids. This chain's CDR3 is CASSWKGRVSV. The CDR3 DNA reads as TGCGCCAGCAGCTGGAAGGGCAGGGTTTCGGTC.

The CDR3 nucleotides read TGTGCCAGCAGCCAAGCTCTCAATCAGCCCCAGCATTTT. It yields the protein CASSQALNQPQHF. The chain links TRBV4-2 to TRBJ1-5; D is ambiguous. This CDR3 is built from 13 residues. Germline CDR1 and CDR2: LGHNA and YNFKEQ. Trimming pared 1 base from V and 3 bases from J, leaving 4 bases between.

The V call is TRBV7-9, the J call TRBJ1-6, with 9 bases matching TRBD1. V shed 1 base, J shed 10 bases, and the junction held 5 bases outside the gene matches. CDR3 length: 15 residues. Germline-derived CDR1 and CDR2 are SEHNR and FQNEAQ (reference sequence). The CDR3, as DNA: TGTGCCAGCAGCTTAGTTACAGGGGGCCAGTCACCCCTCCACTTT. Its translation is CASSLVTGGQSPLHF.

The chain employs TRBV12-3 or TRBV12-4 and TRBJ2-7; no firm D call. V gave up 6 bases and J gave up 2 bases, with 11 bases separating them. The CDR3 spans 13 residues. The CDR3 sequence is CASSKTITYEQYF. DNA of the CDR3: TGTGCCAGCAGCAAAACTATTACCTACGAGCAGTACTTC.

Details on this clone: Other DNA variants within this sample encode the same CDR3. The rearrangement links TRBV18 to TRBJ1-1, with 7 bases matching TRBD1. The V segment lost 6 bases and the J segment 1 base; nucleotides outside the gene matches: 2. Looked up from germline, CDR1 is KGHSH and CDR2 is LQKENI. CDR3 length equals 13 residues. The CDR3 DNA reads as TGTGCCAGCTCCCGACAGGGGAACACTGAAGCTTTCTTT. It translates to CASSRQGNTEAFF.

The DNA of the CDR3 is TGTGCCAGCAGCTCAAATCAGGGTGACAATGAGCAGTTCTTC. This gives the protein CASSSNQGDNEQFF. The V call is TRBV7-2, the J call TRBJ2-1; D may be TRBD1 (5 bases). Trimming stripped 4 bases from V and 5 bases from J, with 12 bases between. This CDR3 is built from 14 residues. Germline CDR1 SGHTA, CDR2 FQGNSA.

The CDR3 here is CASSLALGQRYNSPLHF. The CDR3 bases are TGTGCCAGCAGTTTAGCGCTGGGGCAGAGATATAATTCACCCCTCCACTTT. The rearrangement uses TRBV28 and TRBJ1-6, with D possibly matching TRBD1 (5 bases). This CDR3 spans 17 amino acids. V was pared by 2 bases and J by 4 bases, with 15 bases between. Germline assignment: CDR1 MDHEN and CDR2 SYDVKM.

The chain employs TRBV5-1 and TRBJ1-1; TRBD1 might be the D (5 bases). Trimming cost V 4 bases and J 1 base, with 11 bases left between them. Per the germline V gene, CDR1 is SGHRS and CDR2 is YFSETQ. This CDR3 has 14 amino acids. The CDR3 DNA reads TGCGCCAGCAGCCCTTCGGGGGGGAACACTGAAGCTTTCTTT. Residues: CASSPSGGNTEAFF.

The chain links TRBV6-1 to TRBJ2-7; 10 bases are a match to TRBD2. Germline V gene sequence: CDR1 MNHNS, CDR2 SASEGT. The CDR3 is made up of 17 amino acids. After removal of 2 bases from V and 7 bases from J, the junction contained 14 bases not matched to a gene. The CDR3 loop reads CASSERGPLAGPVEQYF. CDR3 coding DNA: TGTGCCAGCAGTGAAAGGGGGCCACTAGCGGGACCTGTGGAGCAGTACTTC.

V and J are TRBV7-9 and TRBJ2-2; D is uncertain. This CDR3 is built from 15 residues. In germline, CDR1 is SEHNR, CDR2 FQNEAQ (reference sequence). V shed 5 bases and J shed 3 bases, with 13 bases lying between them. For the CDR3, the DNA is TGTGCCAGCAGCATCAATGACATCTACACCGGGGAGCTGTTTTTT. Encoded protein: CASSINDIYTGELFF.

The chain is built from TRBV13 and TRBJ2-1, with D perhaps TRBD2 (6 bases). Germline V CDR1 and CDR2: PRHDT, FYEKMQ (reference sequence). V lost 3 bases, J lost 3 bases, and 9 bases lay in between. The CDR3 contains 14 residues. CDR3 coding DNA: TGTGCCAGCAGCTTGGGACTCGACTACAATGAGCAGTTCTTC. Translated, it gives CASSLGLDYNEQFF.

This clone was seen more than once but under ten times. The J gene is TRBJ2-3, the V gene TRBV27, with 9 bases lining up with TRBD2. There are 14 residues in the CDR3. The germline V gene has CDR1 MNHEY and CDR2 SMNVEV (reference sequence). After removal of 6 bases from V and 2 bases from J, the junction contained 3 bases not matched to a gene. CDR3 nucleotide sequence: TGTGCCAGCAGGCGGGGGGGCGACACAGATACGCAGTATTTT. This gives the protein CASRRGGDTDTQYF.

The rearrangement links TRBV28 to TRBJ1-4, with D perhaps TRBD1 (5 bases). V was shortened by 2 bases and J by 14 bases, with 18 bases between the two germline ends. Germline lookup yields CDR1 MDHEN and CDR2 SYDVKM. This CDR3 is built from 14 residues. The CDR3 region has the DNA TGTGCCAGCAGTTTAGGGGCACTCAGGGCAGGTCTGTTTTTT. It encodes CASSLGALRAGLFF. The full variable domain, in which reference TRBV28 and TRBJ1-4 provide the parts outside the CDR3, is DVKVTQSSRYLVKRTGEKVFLECVQDMDHENMFWYRQDPGLGLRLIYFSYDVKMKEKGDIPEGYSVSREKKERFSLILESASTNQTSMYLCASSLGALRAGLFFGSGTQLSVL.

The chain uses TRBV20-1 and TRBJ2-7; D is possibly TRBD1 (6 bases). The CDR3 loop spans 10 amino acids. Germline V gene sequence: CDR1 DFQATT, CDR2 SNEGSKA (reference sequence). V was shortened by 8 bases and J by 1 base, with 6 bases between the two germline ends. The CDR3 reads CSTGSYEQYF. The CDR3 nucleotides are TGCAGTACAGGGTCCTACGAGCAGTACTTC.

The chain combines TRBV5-6 with TRBJ1-4; D gene unclear. CDR3 length equals 14 residues. V was clipped by 4 bases and J by 8 bases, with 15 bases between them. Germline values: CDR1 SGHDT, CDR2 YYEEEE. In nucleotides, the CDR3 is TGTGCCAGCAGCGGGAGTCGGGGATCCGAAAAACTGTTTTTT. Protein product: CASSGSRGSEKLFF.

The chain uses TRBV18 and TRBJ2-3; D call uncertain. Trimming left V 3 bases short and J 3 bases short, with 7 bases between. This CDR3 region has 13 residues. Germline V gives CDR1 KGHSH, CDR2 LQKENI. The CDR3 sequence is CASSPALTDTQYF. DNA for the CDR3: TGTGCCAGCTCACCGGCCCTGACAGATACGCAGTATTTT.

This clone came up once. The chain carries TRBV6-2 or TRBV6-3 and TRBJ1-1, with a tentative D call TRBD1 (6 bases). This CDR3 contains 14 residues. CDR1 is MNHEY, CDR2 SVGEGT, per germline. The V end lost 2 bases, the J end lost 6 bases, and 13 bases lay between the germline ends. The CDR3 nucleotides are TGTGCCAGCAGTTACGGGACACCCTGGGCTGAAGCTTTCTTT. Translating gives CASSYGTPWAEAFF.

Concerning this clone itself: Other DNA sequences in the same sample also yield this CDR3. V usage is TRBV11-2 and J usage is TRBJ2-1; D is possibly TRBD2 (5 bases). Germline CDR1 and CDR2: SGHAT and FQNNGV. Deletions cut 3 bases from V and 7 bases from J, with 7 bases between. The CDR3 consists of 12 residues. The CDR3 is CASSLRDNEQFF. The CDR3 coding sequence is TGTGCCAGCAGCTTGAGGGATAATGAGCAGTTCTTC.

This chain joins TRBV11-2 and TRBJ2-1; 8 positions match TRBD1. The V gene end was trimmed by 2 bases and the J gene end by 5 bases; junction bases not matched to a gene: 14. The CDR3 covers 18 residues. The germline gives CDR1 SGHAT, CDR2 FQNNGV. The CDR3 coding sequence is TGTGCCAGCAGCTTATTTTCTCTGATTGGGACAGGAAACAATGAGCAGTTCTTC. Its translation is CASSLFSLIGTGNNEQFF.

The rearrangement uses TRBV7-2 and TRBJ2-5, with 9 bases identical to TRBD2. Trimming at V came to 3 bases and at J to 5 bases, leaving 16 bases not matched to a gene. The CDR3 covers 18 residues. The V gene's germline CDR1 is SGHTA and CDR2 FQGNSA. The CDR3, as DNA: TGTGCCAGCAGCTTGAGGACGGGCAGCGGGAGGTTTCGGGAGACCCAGTACTTC. Its protein is CASSLRTGSGRFRETQYF.

This clone was detected ten times or more. V usage is TRBV27 and J usage is TRBJ1-1, with a possible D match to TRBD1 (6 bases). Trimming stripped 6 bases from V and 4 bases from J, with 9 bases between. Germline loops: CDR1 MNHEY, CDR2 SMNVEV (reference sequence). The CDR3 is made up of 12 amino acids. CDR3 amino acids: CASRRGGTEAFF. The DNA for the CDR3 is TGTGCCAGCAGGCGAGGGGGCACTGAAGCTTTCTTT.

The chain combines TRBV11-2 with TRBJ2-7; D is unresolved. Germline values: CDR1 SGHAT, CDR2 FQNNGV. With 1 base removed from V and 5 bases from J, the gap between germline ends came to 9 bases. The CDR3 covers 13 residues. The CDR3 DNA reads TGTGCCAGCAGCTTAGCGTTAAGAGACGAGCAGTACGTC. This translates into CASSLALRDEQYV.

The chain combines TRBV18 with TRBJ1-1; no firm D call. Germline values: CDR1 KGHSH, CDR2 LQKENI. V was cut by 3 bases and J by 1 base, with 15 bases left in between. The CDR3 length is 16 residues. This CDR3 is CASSPLRTAGNTEAFF. In DNA form, the CDR3 reads TGTGCCAGCTCACCTCTCAGGACGGCGGGGAACACTGAAGCTTTCTTT.

V and J are TRBV7-9 and TRBJ2-2; TRBD2 aligns across 9 bases. V lost 8 bases to trimming and J lost 8 bases; unmatched junction nucleotides: 12. Germline V CDR1 and CDR2: SEHNR, FQNEAQ (reference sequence). The CDR3 is made up of 15 amino acids. The CDR3 DNA sequence: TGTGCCAGCTTAGGAAGTAGCGGGAGATCTGGGGAGCTGTTTTTT. Protein product: CASLGSSGRSGELFF.